This paragraph covers one T cell receptor beta chain sequence. Antigen unknown. These data are taken from a study of T cells expressing NK-cell markers. Study-wide context: In the group of eight sequenced donors, seven were HCMV-seropositive and one was seronegative. Overall study results and limits: As a fraction of CD8+ T cells, dominant NKG2C+ clonotypes reached about 1.0-8% in 5 or 6 donors. Evidence did not settle whether expanded NKG2C+ T cell clones targeted HCMV.

The CDR3 has 14 residues. Researchers built TCR beta cDNA using 5'RACE template switching with UMIs. TCRdb re-called the 5' RACE reads and gives one entry per CDR3 protein, without DNA. The sample table includes some 500,000 distinct CDR3 sequences. The chain employs TRBV12-3 or TRBV12-4 and TRBJ2-2. This TCR derives from a woman in her fifties or sixties in good health. Specimen: blood T cells: a sorted CD56 or NKG2C T cell subset, CD4+ or CD8+ T cells, or bulk PBMC T cells (not recorded which). The CDR3 loop reads CASSLGLNTGELFF.